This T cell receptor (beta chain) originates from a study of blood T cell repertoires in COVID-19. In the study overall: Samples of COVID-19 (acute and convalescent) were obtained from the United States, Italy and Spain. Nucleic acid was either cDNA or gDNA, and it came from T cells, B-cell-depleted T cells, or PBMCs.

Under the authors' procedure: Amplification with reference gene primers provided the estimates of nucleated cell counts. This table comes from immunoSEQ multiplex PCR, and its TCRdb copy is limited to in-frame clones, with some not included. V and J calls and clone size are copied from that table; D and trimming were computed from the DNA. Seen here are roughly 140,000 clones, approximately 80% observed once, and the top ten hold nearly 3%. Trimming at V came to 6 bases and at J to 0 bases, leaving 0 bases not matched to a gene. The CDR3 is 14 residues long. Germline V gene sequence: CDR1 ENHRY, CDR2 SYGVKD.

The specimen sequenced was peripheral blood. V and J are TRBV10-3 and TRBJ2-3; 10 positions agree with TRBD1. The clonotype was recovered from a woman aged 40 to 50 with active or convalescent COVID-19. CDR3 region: CAIRDRGSTDTQYF. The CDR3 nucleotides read TGTGCCATCAGGGACAGGGGGAGCACAGATACGCAGTATTTT.